The 6 T cell receptor beta chains below come from one sample, sequenced in a study of glioma-infiltrating T cells after dendritic cell vaccination. Only in-frame clones appear in the TCRdb table, and some are missing; sequencing was by immunoSEQ multiplex PCR. The table has about 76,000 clones, around 87% seen once. The sample's time point: after dendritic cell vaccination, including at tumor progression/relapse. The starting material was blood, obtained after dendritic cell vaccination. The receptor source for this set is a human donor with glioblastoma.

V is TRBV5-1 and J is TRBJ1-1, with D maybe TRBD1 (5 bases). V lost 8 bases to trimming and J lost 3 bases, with 17 bases between them. The CDR3 has 14 residues. Looked up from germline, CDR1 is SGHRS and CDR2 is YFSETQ. In nucleotides, the CDR3 is TGCGCCAGTTCCCGGGACTGGGGGGACACTGAAGCTTTCTTT. It yields the protein CASSRDWGDTEAFF. The full variable domain, its missing parts supplied by reference TRBV5-1 and TRBJ1-1, is KAGVTQTPRYLIKTRGQQVTLSCSPISGHRSVSWYQQTPGQGLQFLFEYFSETQRNKGNFPGRFSGRQFSNSRSEMNVSTLELGDSALYLCASSRDWGDTEAFFGQGTRLTVV.

This chain joins TRBV19 and TRBJ1-3; 8 positions agree with TRBD1. This CDR3 is 14 amino acids long. Unmatched junction bases numbered 5, after V lost 7 bases and J lost 3 bases. Germline lookup yields CDR1 LNHDA and CDR2 SQIVND (reference sequence). In nucleotides, the CDR3 is TGTGCCAGTACCGGGACAGGACGTGGAAACACCATATATTTT. Protein: CASTGTGRGNTIYF.

V gene TRBV21-1 combines with J gene TRBJ1-5; TRBD1 is the table's D call, not checked against the DNA. TRBV21-1 is noted as a pseudogene. This CDR3 contains 16 residues. The CDR3 loop reads CASSPGTGRGNQPQHF. The CDR3, as DNA: TGTGCCAGCAGCCCCGGGACAGGGAGAGGCAATCAGCCCCAGCATTTT.

This chain joins TRBV6-4 and TRBJ1-5, with 9 nucleotides matching TRBD1. Trimming took 6 bases from V and 2 from J; bases not matched to a gene: 5. Germline values: CDR1 MRHNA, CDR2 SNTAGT. CDR3 length equals 15 residues. CDR3 sequence reads: CASRIWTGGNQPQHF. DNA of the CDR3: TGTGCCAGCAGGATCTGGACAGGGGGCAATCAGCCCCAGCATTTT.

The J gene is TRBJ2-7, the V gene TRBV14; a possible D gene is TRBD2 (5 bases). Trimming pared 1 base from V and 3 bases from J, leaving 10 bases between. CDR1 and CDR2 (germline): SGHDN, FVKESK. The CDR3 sequence is 14 residues long. CDR3 in amino acids: CASSQVGRFYEQYF. As DNA, the CDR3 is TGTGCCAGCAGCCAAGTAGGGAGATTCTACGAGCAGTACTTC.

The chain's CDR3 is CSAKGTVGYTF. The CDR3 DNA reads as TGCAGTGCTAAAGGGACAGTCGGCTACACCTTC. V usage is TRBV20-1 and J usage is TRBJ1-2; 7 bases are a match to TRBD1. Germline lookup yields CDR1 DFQATT and CDR2 SNEGSKA (reference sequence). J was trimmed by 8 bases and V by 4 bases; bases with no gene match: 4. The CDR3 has 11 amino acids.